Described below is a single T cell receptor beta chain sequence and its context. The CDR3 loop spans 15 amino acids. Germline trimming cut 2 bases from V and 3 bases from J; bases unmatched to any gene: 6. Germline lookup yields CDR1 MGHRA and CDR2 YSYEKL. The sample comes from a study of T cell clones after liver transplantation. About the research overall: TCRbeta sequencing after a pre-transplant mixed lymphocyte reaction identified graft-donor-reactive clones, later tracked in post-transplant blood.

Sequencing was performed with immunoSEQ multiplex PCR; in TCRdb, only in-frame clones are kept and a portion is missing. Here the sample spans 75,000 to 85,000 clones, 75% to 90% being singletons. The sequences come from CD4+ T cells from blood, collected at the 22-month timepoint. The V call is TRBV4-1, the J call TRBJ2-7, with 8 positions matching TRBD2. The clonotype was recovered from a human patient who received a liver transplant. Some T cells may arise from the graft donor. CDR3 in DNA: TGCGCCAGCAGCCAATCTTCGGGAGGGTACTACGAGCAGTACTTC. It translates to CASSQSSGGYYEQYF.